This T cell receptor beta chain derives from a study of early T cells in non-severe SARS-CoV-2 infection. As for the study in general: Alpha and beta chains were unpaired, from unsorted whole-blood bulk RNA.

This CDR3 contains 14 residues. V lost 5 bases and J 1 base, leaving 11 bases between the germline ends. Per the germline V gene, CDR1 is LNHDA and CDR2 is SQIVND (reference sequence). This clonotype occurred a few times. TCRdb reanalysed the 5' RACE reads using MiXCR and keeps one entry per CDR3 protein. Of approximately 27,000 distinct CDR3 sequences detected, roughly 5% appear once; the ten largest clones hold 2.6%. V is TRBV19 and J is TRBJ2-5; TRBD2 is a possible D gene (6 bases). This clonotype was obtained from an adult who was a healthcare worker with PCR-confirmed SARS-CoV-2 infection or an uninfected control (not recorded which). The sequenced sample consisted of whole blood. CDR3 coding DNA: TGTGCCAGTAGTTCCCGGGACTTCCAAGAGACCCAGTACTTC. Residues: CASSSRDFQETQYF.